This T cell receptor beta chain was identified during a study of tissue T cells after allogeneic stem cell transplantation. This CDR3 has 13 amino acids. V lost 3 bases and J 9 bases, leaving 12 bases between the germline ends. CDR1 SNHLY and CDR2 FYNNEI come from the germline V gene. Remarks on this clone: The target antigen is unknown.

Study results and limitations: Shared clones across patients were few; motif clustering revealed tissue-specific shared signatures.

Sequencing used immunoSEQ multiplex PCR; TCRdb keeps in-frame clones, though not all of them. Of 25,000 to 30,000 clones in the sample, approximately 85% were seen once. This clonotype originated in a woman aged 18 to 55 who later had graft-versus-host disease after an allogeneic stem cell transplant. Sequenced here: blood, sampled before transplantation. The rearrangement joins TRBV2 to TRBJ1-5; D is perhaps TRBD1 (5 bases). CDR3 residues: CASSEEGRGPQHF. The CDR3 DNA follows: TGTGCCAGCAGTGAGGAGGGACGAGGGCCCCAGCATTTT.